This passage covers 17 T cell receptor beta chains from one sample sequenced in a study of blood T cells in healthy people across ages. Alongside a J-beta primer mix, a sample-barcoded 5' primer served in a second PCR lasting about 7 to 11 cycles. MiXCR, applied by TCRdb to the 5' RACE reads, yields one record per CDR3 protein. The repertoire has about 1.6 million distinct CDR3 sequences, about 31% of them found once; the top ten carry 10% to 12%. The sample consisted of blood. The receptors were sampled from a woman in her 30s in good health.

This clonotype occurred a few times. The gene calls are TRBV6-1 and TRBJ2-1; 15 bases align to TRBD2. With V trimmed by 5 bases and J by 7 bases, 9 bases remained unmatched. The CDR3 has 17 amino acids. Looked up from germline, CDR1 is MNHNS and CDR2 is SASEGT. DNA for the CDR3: TGTGCCAGCAGTCCCCTCGGACTAGCGGGAGGGCCGAATGAGCAGTTCTTC. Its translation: CASSPLGLAGGPNEQFF.

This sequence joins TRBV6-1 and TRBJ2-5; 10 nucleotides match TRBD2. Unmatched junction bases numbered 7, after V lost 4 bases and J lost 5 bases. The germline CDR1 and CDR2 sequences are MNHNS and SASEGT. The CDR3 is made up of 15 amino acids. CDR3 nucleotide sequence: TGTGCCAGCAGTGGCAAACTAGCGGGGTGGGAGACCCAGTACTTC. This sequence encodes CASSGKLAGWETQYF.

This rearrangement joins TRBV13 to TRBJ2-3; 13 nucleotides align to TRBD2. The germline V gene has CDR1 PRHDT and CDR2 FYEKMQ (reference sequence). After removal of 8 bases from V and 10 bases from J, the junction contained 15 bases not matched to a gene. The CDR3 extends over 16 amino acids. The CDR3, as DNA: TGTGCCAGCGGCCCACGGACTAGCGGGAGTCAGGCCGCGCAGTATTTT. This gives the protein CASGPRTSGSQAAQYF.

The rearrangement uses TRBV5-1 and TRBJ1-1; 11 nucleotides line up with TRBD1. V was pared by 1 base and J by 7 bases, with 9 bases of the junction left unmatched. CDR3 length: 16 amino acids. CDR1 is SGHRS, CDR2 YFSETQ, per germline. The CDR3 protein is CASSLTGTGGNNEAFF. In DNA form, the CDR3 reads TGCGCCAGCAGCTTGACCGGGACAGGGGGAAATAATGAAGCTTTCTTT.

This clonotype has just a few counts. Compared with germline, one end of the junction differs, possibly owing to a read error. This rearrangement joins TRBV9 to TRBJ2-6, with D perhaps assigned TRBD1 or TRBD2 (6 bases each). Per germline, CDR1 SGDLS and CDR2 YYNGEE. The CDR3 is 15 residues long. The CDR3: CASSRRDSGANALTF. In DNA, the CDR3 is TGTGCCAGCAGCCGTCGGGACTCGGGGGCCAACGCCCTGACTTTC.

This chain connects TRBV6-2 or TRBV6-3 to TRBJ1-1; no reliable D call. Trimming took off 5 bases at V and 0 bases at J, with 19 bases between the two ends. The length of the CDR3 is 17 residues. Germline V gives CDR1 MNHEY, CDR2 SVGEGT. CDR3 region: CASSPILSGFMNTEAFF. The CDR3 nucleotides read TGTGCCAGCAGTCCCATCCTATCCGGGTTCATGAACACTGAAGCTTTCTTT.

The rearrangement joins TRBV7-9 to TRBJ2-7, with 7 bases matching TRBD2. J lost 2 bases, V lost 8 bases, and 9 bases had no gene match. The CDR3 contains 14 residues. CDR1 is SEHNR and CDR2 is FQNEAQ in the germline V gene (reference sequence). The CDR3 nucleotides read TGTGCCAGCGACCCCGAAGCGGGGCCCTACGAGCAGTACTTC. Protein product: CASDPEAGPYEQYF.

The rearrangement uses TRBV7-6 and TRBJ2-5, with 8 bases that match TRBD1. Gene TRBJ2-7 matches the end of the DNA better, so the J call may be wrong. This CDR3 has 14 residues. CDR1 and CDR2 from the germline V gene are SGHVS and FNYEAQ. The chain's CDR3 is CASRKWQGAHEQYF. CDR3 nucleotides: TGTGCCAGTCGAAAATGGCAGGGGGCCCACGAGCAGTACTTC.

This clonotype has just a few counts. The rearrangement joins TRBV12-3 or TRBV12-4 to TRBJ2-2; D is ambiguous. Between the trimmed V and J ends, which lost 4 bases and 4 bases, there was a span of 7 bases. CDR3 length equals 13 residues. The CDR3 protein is CASSSASTGELFF. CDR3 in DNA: TGTGCCAGCAGTTCCGCGTCCACCGGGGAGCTGTTTTTT.

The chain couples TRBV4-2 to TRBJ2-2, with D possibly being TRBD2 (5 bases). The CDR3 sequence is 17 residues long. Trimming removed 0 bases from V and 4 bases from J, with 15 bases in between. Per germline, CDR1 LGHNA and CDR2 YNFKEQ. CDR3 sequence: CASSQDGSTIRTGELFF. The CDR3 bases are TGTGCCAGCAGCCAAGACGGGTCGACTATTCGCACCGGGGAGCTGTTTTTT.

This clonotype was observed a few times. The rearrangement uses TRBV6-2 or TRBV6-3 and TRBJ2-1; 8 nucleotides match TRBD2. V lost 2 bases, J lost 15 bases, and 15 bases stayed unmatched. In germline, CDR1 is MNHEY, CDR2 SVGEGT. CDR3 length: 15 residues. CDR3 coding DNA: TGTGCCAGCAGTTACGGGGTTCAGGGGACTAGGGTTCCGTTCTTC. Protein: CASSYGVQGTRVPFF.

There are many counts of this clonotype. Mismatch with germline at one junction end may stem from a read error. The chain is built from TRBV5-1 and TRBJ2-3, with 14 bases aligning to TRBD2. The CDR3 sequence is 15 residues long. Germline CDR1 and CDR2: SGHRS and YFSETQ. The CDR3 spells CASSPGLAGVDTQYF. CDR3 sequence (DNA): TGTGCCAGCAGTCCGGGACTAGCGGGGGTAGATACGCAGTATTTT. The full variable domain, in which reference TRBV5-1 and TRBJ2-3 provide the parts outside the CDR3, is KAGVTQTPRYLIKTRGQQVTLSCSPISGHRSVSWYQQTPGQGLQFLFEYFSETQRNKGNFPGRFSGRQFSNSRSEMNVSTLELGDSALYLCASSPGLAGVDTQYFGPGTRLTVL.

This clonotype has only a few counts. CDR3 in DNA: TGTGCCAGCAGTACCACACCGGGGGGCAATCAGCCCCAGCATTTT. It translates to CASSTTPGGNQPQHF. The chain combines TRBV6-1 with TRBJ1-5, with D possibly matching TRBD1 (5 bases). The length of the CDR3 is 15 residues. From germline, CDR1 is MNHNS and CDR2 SASEGT. Trimming removed 5 bases at V and 2 bases at J, with 13 bases between.

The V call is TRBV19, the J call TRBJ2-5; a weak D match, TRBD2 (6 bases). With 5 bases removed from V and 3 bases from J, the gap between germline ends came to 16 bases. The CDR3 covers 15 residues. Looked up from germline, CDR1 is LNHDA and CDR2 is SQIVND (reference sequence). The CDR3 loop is CASSWWTGGKETQYF. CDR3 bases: TGTGCCAGTAGTTGGTGGACTGGCGGGAAAGAGACCCAGTACTTC.

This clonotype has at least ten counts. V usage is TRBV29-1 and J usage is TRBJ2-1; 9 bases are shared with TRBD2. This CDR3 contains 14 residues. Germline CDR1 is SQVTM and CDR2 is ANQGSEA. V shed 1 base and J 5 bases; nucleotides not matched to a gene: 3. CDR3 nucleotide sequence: TGCAGCGTTGAAGTCCCTAGCGGGAACAATGAGCAGTTCTTC. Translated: CSVEVPSGNNEQFF.

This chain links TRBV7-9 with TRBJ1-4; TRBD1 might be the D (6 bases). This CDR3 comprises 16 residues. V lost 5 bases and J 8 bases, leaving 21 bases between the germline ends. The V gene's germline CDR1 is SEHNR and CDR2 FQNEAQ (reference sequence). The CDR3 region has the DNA TGTGCCAGCAGCCCCACCTGGCGGGGGGCCTTGGAAAAACTGTTTTTT. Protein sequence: CASSPTWRGALEKLFF.

The CDR3 spells CSATEGQANSPLHF. DNA for the CDR3: TGCAGCGCGACCGAGGGGCAGGCTAATTCACCCCTCCACTTT. The chain links TRBV29-1 to TRBJ1-6; D is perhaps TRBD1 (5 bases). Trimming removed 7 bases from V and 6 bases from J, with 16 bases in between. Germline CDR1 is SQVTM and CDR2 is ANQGSEA. The CDR3 sequence is 14 residues long.